This entry lists 19 T cell receptor beta chains sequenced from one sample in a study of blood T cells in healthy people across ages. Using a J-beta primer mix together with a sample-barcoded 5' primer, a second PCR was run for roughly 7 to 12 cycles. TCRdb called the 5' RACE reads again in MiXCR, with one record for every CDR3 protein. The sample comprises hundreds of thousands of distinct CDR3 sequences, approximately 49% of which are singletons, and around 32% rests with the top ten. Sequenced input: blood. Source of these receptors: an older woman in good health.

V is TRBV5-1 and J is TRBJ2-1; 8 nucleotides align to TRBD1. This CDR3 has 17 residues. V dropped 2 bases and J dropped 9; count of bases not matched to a gene: 16. Germline V gene sequence: CDR1 SGHRS, CDR2 YFSETQ. The CDR3 sequence: CASSFLTTGDVATEQFF. CDR3 coding DNA: TGCGCCAGCAGCTTCCTCACGACAGGGGATGTGGCTACTGAGCAGTTCTTC.

This clonotype showed up just a few times. The chain combines TRBV5-1 with TRBJ2-3; 15 positions agree with TRBD2. This CDR3 region has 17 residues. The V segment lost 4 bases and the J segment 4 bases; nucleotides outside the gene matches: 7. CDR1 and CDR2 from the germline V gene are SGHRS and YFSETQ. The CDR3, as DNA: TGCGCCAGCAGCCCCGGACTAGCGGGAGGGCAGGCAGATACGCAGTATTTT. Translating gives CASSPGLAGGQADTQYF.

The chain has TRBV11-3 and TRBJ2-1, with TRBD2 as a possible D gene (6 bases). Germline V gene sequence: CDR1 SGHNT, CDR2 YENEEA. The CDR3 runs 13 residues. The V end lost 6 bases, the J end lost 6 bases, and 12 bases lay between the germline ends. CDR3 nucleotide sequence: TGTGCCAGCAGACGGGAGACGGGCAATGAGCAGTTCTTC. Encoded protein: CASRRETGNEQFF. Together with reference TRBV11-3 and TRBJ2-1, the CDR3 gives the full variable domain: EAGVVQSPRYKIIEKKQPVAFWCNPISGHNTLYWYLQNLGQGPELLIRYENEEAVDDSQLPKDRFSAERLKGVDSTLKIQPAELGDSAVYLCASRRETGNEQFFGPGTRLTVL.

The DNA for the CDR3 is TGTGCCATCAGTGAGAGGGAGGGAACAAACTATGGCTACACCTTC. Translated: CAISEREGTNYGYTF. This rearrangement joins TRBV10-3 to TRBJ1-2; D remains unclear. There are 15 residues in the CDR3. Per germline, CDR1 ENHRY and CDR2 SYGVKD. V was pared by 2 bases and J by 2 bases, with 12 bases between.

The chain uses TRBV7-3 and TRBJ2-2; possible D gene TRBD2, 6 bases. Germline loops: CDR1 SGHTA, CDR2 FQGTGA. The ends were cut back, 4 bases at V and 3 bases at J, with 12 bases in the middle. The CDR3 runs 15 residues. The CDR3 region is CASSSGSTYTGELFF. DNA of the CDR3: TGTGCCAGCAGCTCCGGGAGCACGTACACCGGGGAGCTGTTTTTT.

This chain joins TRBV28 and TRBJ2-1, with a possible D match to TRBD2 (6 bases). Trimming took off 4 bases at V and 5 bases at J, with 15 bases between the two ends. This CDR3 has 15 residues. The germline V gene encodes CDR1 MDHEN and CDR2 SYDVKM. The CDR3 loop reads CASSSEAGIDNEQFF. As DNA, the CDR3 is TGTGCCAGCAGTTCAGAGGCGGGAATCGACAATGAGCAGTTCTTC.

This clonotype has a handful of counts. V and J are TRBV9 and TRBJ2-5, with D perhaps TRBD2 (5 bases). The germline V and J ends were trimmed by 4 bases and 5 bases, with 24 bases remaining between them. Germline assignment: CDR1 SGDLS and CDR2 YYNGEE. The CDR3 runs to 17 residues. CDR3 sequence: CASSPSGSGSRWETQYF. CDR3 DNA sequence: TGTGCCAGCAGCCCCAGCGGTTCTGGCTCTAGATGGGAGACCCAGTACTTC.

This clonotype came up a few times. J is TRBJ2-3 and V is TRBV20-1; D is unresolved. Germline CDR1 reads DFQATT; CDR2 reads SNEGSKA (reference sequence). Trimming took off 5 bases at V and 12 bases at J, with 15 bases between the two ends. The CDR3 has 11 amino acids. CDR3 amino acids: CSASEAPSQYF. The DNA for the CDR3 is TGCAGTGCTTCAGAGGCCCCTTCTCAGTATTTT.

This sequence joins TRBV29-1 and TRBJ1-5; D may be TRBD1 or TRBD2 (7 bases each). The J call may be incorrect, as the DNA end agrees better with TRBJ2-3. The CDR3 is 13 amino acids. Germline CDR1 is SQVTM and CDR2 is ANQGSEA. The CDR3 sequence is CSVGGGGSQPQYF. The CDR3 coding sequence is TGCAGCGTGGGAGGGGGCGGCTCTCAGCCCCAGTATTTT.

The CDR3 is CSANLGGSNEQYF. The CDR3 DNA reads TGCAGTGCTAATTTAGGGGGGTCTAACGAGCAGTACTTC. The V gene is TRBV20-1, the J gene TRBJ2-7, with D possibly being TRBD1 or TRBD2 (6 bases each). Germline V lookup: CDR1 DFQATT, CDR2 SNEGSKA (reference sequence). The CDR3 extends over 13 amino acids. The V and J ends lost 4 bases and 5 bases respectively, with 15 bases between them.

The chain is built from TRBV5-1 and TRBJ2-1; 8 nucleotides line up with TRBD1. The CDR3 is 17 residues long. Germline V lookup: CDR1 SGHRS, CDR2 YFSETQ. V was clipped by 4 bases and J by 1 base; unmatched bases: 10. The CDR3 DNA is TGCGCCAGCAGCCTACGGGACAGGCCCCTTTCCTACAATGAGCAGTTCTTC. Its protein is CASSLRDRPLSYNEQFF. Filled out from reference TRBV5-1 and TRBJ2-1, the complete variable domain reads KAGVTQTPRYLIKTRGQQVTLSCSPISGHRSVSWYQQTPGQGLQFLFEYFSETQRNKGNFPGRFSGRQFSNSRSEMNVSTLELGDSALYLCASSLRDRPLSYNEQFFGPGTRLTVL.

The table lists this clonotype with a few counts. The rearrangement links TRBV9 to TRBJ2-7; tentative D call: TRBD1 (8 bases). Germline CDR1 is SGDLS and CDR2 is YYNGEE. With 3 bases removed from V and 6 bases from J, the gap between germline ends came to 16 bases. This CDR3 comprises 14 residues. The DNA for the CDR3 is TGTGCCAGCAGCGCGGACAGGGAGGGGCGCGAGCAGTACTTC. As protein: CASSADREGREQYF.

This clonotype was found a few times. The gene calls are TRBV10-3 and TRBJ2-5; 8 bases are a match to TRBD1. Germline CDR1 and CDR2: ENHRY and SYGVKD. The CDR3 totals 16 residues. The ends lost 0 bases at V and 5 bases at J; junction bases unmatched: 8. CDR3 protein: CAISESRDRPRETQYF. The DNA of the CDR3 is TGTGCCATCAGTGAGTCCCGGGACAGGCCACGGGAGACCCAGTACTTC.

The chain uses TRBV5-1 and TRBJ2-5, with D perhaps being TRBD1 or TRBD2 (6 bases each). The germline V and J ends were trimmed by 3 bases and 8 bases, with 14 bases remaining between them. Germline V lookup: CDR1 SGHRS, CDR2 YFSETQ. CDR3 length: 13 residues. The CDR3 DNA reads as TGCGCCAGCAGCTCGGGGGACACGGCTACCCAGTACTTC. Its protein product is CASSSGDTATQYF.

This clonotype has a handful of counts. J is TRBJ1-1 and V is TRBV11-1; 7 bases are a match to TRBD1. CDR1 and CDR2 from the germline V gene are SGHAT and FQDESV (reference sequence). The ends lost 3 bases at V and 5 bases at J; junction bases unmatched: 3. This CDR3 spans 13 amino acids. The CDR3 reads CASSFHRGTEAFF. The CDR3, as DNA: TGTGCCAGCAGCTTTCACAGGGGTACTGAAGCTTTCTTT.

DNA for the CDR3: TGTGCCAGCAGCCTCCGGCTGACCTCGAGAGAGCAGTTCTTC. It translates to CASSLRLTSREQFF. V is TRBV7-2 and J is TRBJ2-1, with D unclear. Between the trimmed V and J ends, which lost 5 bases and 10 bases, there was a span of 18 bases. CDR3 length equals 14 residues. Germline V CDR1 and CDR2: SGHTA, FQGNSA.

In this sample, this clonotype turned up many times. This chain uses TRBV29-1 with TRBJ2-7, with D maybe TRBD2 (6 bases). The germline V gene has CDR1 SQVTM and CDR2 ANQGSEA. The V gene lost 4 bases and the J gene lost 4 bases, with 23 bases spanning the gap. This CDR3 contains 16 residues. The CDR3 DNA follows: TGCAGCGTTGCGGGGGACTCCTCAGGGAGTGTTTACGAGCAGTACTTC. As protein: CSVAGDSSGSVYEQYF.

This rearrangement joins TRBV7-2 to TRBJ1-1; tentative D call: TRBD1 (5 bases). The germline CDR1 and CDR2 sequences are SGHTA and FQGNSA. Trimming took 0 bases from V and 0 from J, leaving 11 bases between them. The CDR3 consists of 16 residues. Here the CDR3 reads CASSLALGTVNTEAFF. In DNA form, the CDR3 reads TGTGCCAGCAGCTTAGCCCTCGGGACGGTGAACACTGAAGCTTTCTTT.

V gene TRBV7-2 combines with J gene TRBJ2-5; D perhaps matches TRBD1 (6 bases). The CDR3 is 14 amino acids. The germline V gene encodes CDR1 SGHTA and CDR2 FQGNSA. The germline V and J ends were trimmed by 6 bases and 0 bases, with 11 bases remaining between them. The CDR3 region is CASRQDRYQETQYF. The CDR3 DNA is TGTGCCAGCAGACAAGACAGGTACCAAGAGACCCAGTACTTC.